This passage covers 10 T cell receptor beta chains from one sample sequenced in a study of T cell changes during pregnancy in multiple sclerosis (dated by TCRdb to between 2017 and 2020). Library preparation employed the immunoSEQ multiplex PCR assay. TCRdb retrieved this table from immuneACCESS and kept in-frame rearrangements only. Not all clones are present; in checked studies, unresolved V genes account for under half, and no reason is known for the remainder. This sample comprises roughly 38,000 clones, more than 75% of them detected only once. Roughly 0.69% of the sample comes from the top ten. The starting material was CD4+ T cells from peripheral blood mononuclear cells, obtained in the second trimester of pregnancy. These receptors were collected from a female donor in good health, enrolled as a control in a pregnancy study.

The rearrangement uses TRBV18 and TRBJ2-2; 10 bases agree with TRBD1. This CDR3 has 15 residues. Trimming cost V 3 bases and J 8 bases; bases outside gene matches: 6. Germline assignment: CDR1 KGHSH and CDR2 LQKENI. The CDR3 coding sequence is TGTGCCAGCTCACCTGGGACAGGGGACCGTGGGGAGCTGTTTTTT. It encodes CASSPGTGDRGELFF.

The rearrangement joins TRBV10-3 to TRBJ2-6; 7 bases line up with TRBD1. Germline loops: CDR1 ENHRY, CDR2 SYGVKD. The CDR3 sequence is 18 residues long. V lost 3 bases and J lost 4; bases outside the gene matches: 12. The CDR3 nucleotides are TGTGCCATCAGTGACCCTAGGACAGGTCGGCTGGGGGCCAACGTCCTGACTTTC. It yields the protein CAISDPRTGRLGANVLTF.

This sequence joins TRBV5-1 and TRBJ2-2; 9 nucleotides line up with TRBD2. This CDR3 has 16 residues. The J segment lost 5 bases and the V segment lost 6 bases, leaving 11 bases of the junction unmatched. Germline V gene sequence: CDR1 SGHRS, CDR2 YFSETQ. CDR3 coding DNA: TGCGCCAGCAATGAGCGGGGGGCCTTGAGTACCGGGGAGCTGTTTTTT. It translates to CASNERGALSTGELFF.

The chain couples TRBV6-5 to TRBJ2-3, with D perhaps matching TRBD1 (6 bases). Trimming left V 0 bases short and J 2 bases short, with 9 bases between. This CDR3 is 15 amino acids long. Germline loops: CDR1 MNHEY, CDR2 SVGAGI. The CDR3 region is CASSYSGTSTDTQYF. The CDR3 bases are TGTGCCAGCAGTTACTCCGGGACATCCACAGATACGCAGTATTTT.

The chain carries TRBV6-4 and TRBJ2-1; 9 nucleotides line up with TRBD2. The CDR3 consists of 16 residues. Per the germline V gene, CDR1 is MRHNA and CDR2 is SNTAGT. V was clipped by 5 bases and J by 9 bases; unmatched bases: 14. The CDR3 DNA follows: TGTGCCAGCAGTTCATCCCCACGCGGGGGGGTTCTTGAGCAGTTCTTC. Its protein is CASSSSPRGGVLEQFF.

The chain has TRBV19 and TRBJ1-5, with a tentative D call TRBD1 (6 bases). This CDR3 contains 14 residues. The V end was cut by 4 bases, the J end by 6 bases, with 13 bases between. CDR1 is LNHDA and CDR2 is SQIVND in the germline V gene (reference sequence). The CDR3 here is CASSKDRGVQPQHF. In DNA form, the CDR3 reads TGTGCCAGTAGTAAGGACAGAGGGGTTCAGCCCCAGCATTTT.

V usage is TRBV2 and J usage is TRBJ1-5; weak D call: TRBD1 (5 bases). Per the germline V gene, CDR1 is SNHLY and CDR2 is FYNNEI. V dropped 0 bases and J dropped 2 bases, with 14 bases sitting between them. This CDR3 comprises 17 residues. The CDR3 coding sequence is TGTGCCAGCAGTGAAGCGGGGAGGGGTTGGGGCAATCAGCCCCAGCATTTT. Translated, it gives CASSEAGRGWGNQPQHF. The whole variable domain, filled in from reference TRBV2 and TRBJ1-5, reads EPEVTQTPSHQVTQMGQEVILRCVPISNHLYFYWYRQILGQKVEFLVSFYNNEISEKSEIFDDQFSVERPDGSNFTLKIRSTKLEDSAMYFCASSEAGRGWGNQPQHFGDGTRLSIL.

V and J are TRBV7-2 and TRBJ2-3; D gene ambiguous. There are 13 residues in the CDR3. In germline, CDR1 is SGHTA, CDR2 FQGNSA. Trimming left V 0 bases short and J 2 bases short, with 3 bases between. CDR3 sequence: CASSLALTDTQYF. The DNA of the CDR3 is TGTGCCAGCAGCTTAGCCCTCACAGATACGCAGTATTTT.

This sequence joins TRBV28 and TRBJ2-5; D unresolved. The ends were cut back, 6 bases at V and 1 base at J, with 15 bases in the middle. The CDR3 consists of 15 residues. Germline V gives CDR1 MDHEN, CDR2 SYDVKM. CDR3 nucleotide sequence: TGTGCCAGCAGCATCCCCCTAGGCTCCCAAGAGACCCAGTACTTC. It translates to CASSIPLGSQETQYF.

This chain links TRBV7-2 with TRBJ2-7; 7 bases agree with TRBD2. From germline, CDR1 is SGHTA and CDR2 FQGNSA. The CDR3 loop spans 18 amino acids. V lost 1 base and J lost 3; bases outside the gene matches: 15. The CDR3 region has the DNA TGTGCCAGCAGCTTAGTAGCCCGATCCGGGACGGGGGGCTACGAGCAGTACTTC. Its translation is CASSLVARSGTGGYEQYF.